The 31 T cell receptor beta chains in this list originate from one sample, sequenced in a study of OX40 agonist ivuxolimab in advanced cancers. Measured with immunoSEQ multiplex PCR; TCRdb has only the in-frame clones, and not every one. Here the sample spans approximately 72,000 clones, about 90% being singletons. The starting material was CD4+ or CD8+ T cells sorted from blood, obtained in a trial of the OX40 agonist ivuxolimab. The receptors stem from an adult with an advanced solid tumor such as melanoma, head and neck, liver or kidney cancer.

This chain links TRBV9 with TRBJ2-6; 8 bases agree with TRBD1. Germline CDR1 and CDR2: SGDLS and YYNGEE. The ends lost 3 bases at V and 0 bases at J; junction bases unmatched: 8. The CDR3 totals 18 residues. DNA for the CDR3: TGTGCCAGCAGCGCCCCGACAGGGGCCAGCTCTGGGGCCAACGTCCTGACTTTC. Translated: CASSAPTGASSGANVLTF.

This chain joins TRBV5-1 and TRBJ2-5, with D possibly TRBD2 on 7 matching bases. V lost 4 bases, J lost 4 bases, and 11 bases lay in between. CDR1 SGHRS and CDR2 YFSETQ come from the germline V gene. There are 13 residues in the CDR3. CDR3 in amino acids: CASSPGGPETQYF. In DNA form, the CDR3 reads TGCGCCAGCAGCCCGGGGGGCCCAGAGACCCAGTACTTC.

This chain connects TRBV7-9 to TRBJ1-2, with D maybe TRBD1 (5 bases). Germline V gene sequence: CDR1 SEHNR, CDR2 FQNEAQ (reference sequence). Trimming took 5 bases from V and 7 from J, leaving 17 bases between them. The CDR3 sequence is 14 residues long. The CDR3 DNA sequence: TGTGCCAGCAGCCATACGGCAGGGTGGGGTGGCTACACCTTC. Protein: CASSHTAGWGGYTF.

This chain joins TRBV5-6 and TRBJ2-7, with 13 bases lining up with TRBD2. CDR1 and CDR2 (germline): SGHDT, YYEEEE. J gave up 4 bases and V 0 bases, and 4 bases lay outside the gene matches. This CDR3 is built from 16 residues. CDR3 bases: TGTGCCAGCAGCTTGGGACTAGCGGGAGGATCGTACGAGCAGTACTTC. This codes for CASSLGLAGGSYEQYF.

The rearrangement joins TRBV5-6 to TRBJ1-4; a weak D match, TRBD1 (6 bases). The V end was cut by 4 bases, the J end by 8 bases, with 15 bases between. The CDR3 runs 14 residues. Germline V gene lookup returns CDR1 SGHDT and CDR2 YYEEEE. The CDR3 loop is CASSIQGVEEKLFF. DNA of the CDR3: TGTGCCAGCAGCATACAGGGAGTGGAGGAAAAACTGTTTTTT.

This CDR3 reads CASSHQELDRGAHEQFF. Written as DNA, the CDR3 is TGTGCCAGCAGCCACCAAGAGTTGGACAGGGGCGCGCATGAGCAGTTCTTC. The V call is TRBV7-8, the J call TRBJ2-1; 9 nucleotides line up with TRBD1. Trimming removed 5 bases from V and 8 bases from J; junction bases left unmatched: 16. This CDR3 is built from 17 residues. Germline lookup yields CDR1 SGHVS and CDR2 FQNEAQ.

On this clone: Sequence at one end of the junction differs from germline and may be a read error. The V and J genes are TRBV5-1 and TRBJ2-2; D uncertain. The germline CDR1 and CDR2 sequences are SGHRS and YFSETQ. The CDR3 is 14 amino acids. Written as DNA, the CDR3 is TGCGCCAGCAGCTCAACAGCGAAAACCGGGGAGCTGTTTTTT. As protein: CASSSTAKTGELFF. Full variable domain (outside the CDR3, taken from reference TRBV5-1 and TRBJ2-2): KAGVTQTPRYLIKTRGQQVTLSCSPISGHRSVSWYQQTPGQGLQFLFEYFSETQRNKGNFPGRFSGRQFSNSRSEMNVSTLELGDSALYLCASSSTAKTGELFFGEGSRLTVL.

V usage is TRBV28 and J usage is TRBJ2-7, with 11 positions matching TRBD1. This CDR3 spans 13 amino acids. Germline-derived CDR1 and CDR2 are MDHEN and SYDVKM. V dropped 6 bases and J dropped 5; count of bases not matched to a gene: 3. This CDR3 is CASRWTGGDEQYF. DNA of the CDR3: TGTGCCAGCAGATGGACAGGGGGCGACGAGCAGTACTTC.

The chain's CDR3 is CASSLGTGKVIEQYF. CDR3 nucleotide sequence: TGCGCCAGCAGCTTGGGAACAGGGAAGGTTATCGAGCAGTACTTC. The chain is built from TRBV5-1 and TRBJ2-7, with D possibly matching TRBD1 (6 bases). This CDR3 region has 15 residues. CDR1 is SGHRS and CDR2 is YFSETQ in the germline V gene. V lost 0 bases, J lost 6 bases, and 16 bases lay in between.

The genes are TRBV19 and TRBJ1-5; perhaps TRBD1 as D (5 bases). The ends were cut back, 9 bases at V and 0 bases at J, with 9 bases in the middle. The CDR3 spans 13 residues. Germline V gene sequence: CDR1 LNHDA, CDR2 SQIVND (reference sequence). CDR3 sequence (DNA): TGTGCCAGCACGCAGGGTAGCAATCAGCCCCAGCATTTT. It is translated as CASTQGSNQPQHF.

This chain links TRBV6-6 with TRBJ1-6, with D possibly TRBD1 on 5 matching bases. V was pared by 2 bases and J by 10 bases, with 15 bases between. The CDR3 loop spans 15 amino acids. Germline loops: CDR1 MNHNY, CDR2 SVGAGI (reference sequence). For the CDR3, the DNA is TGTGCCAGCAGTTACCCGTCAGGGTTTGAGTCACCCCTCCACTTT. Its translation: CASSYPSGFESPLHF.

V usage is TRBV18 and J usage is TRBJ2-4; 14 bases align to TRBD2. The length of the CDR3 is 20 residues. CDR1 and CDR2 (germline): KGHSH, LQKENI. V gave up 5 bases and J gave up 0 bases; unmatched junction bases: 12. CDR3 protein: CASSYAGTSGRGLAKNIQYF. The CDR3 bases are TGTGCCAGCTCATACGCCGGGACTAGCGGGAGAGGACTAGCCAAAAACATTCAGTACTTC.

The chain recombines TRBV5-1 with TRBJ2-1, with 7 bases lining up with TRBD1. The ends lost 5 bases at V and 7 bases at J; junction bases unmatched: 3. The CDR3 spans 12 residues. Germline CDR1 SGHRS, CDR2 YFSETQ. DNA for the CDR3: TGCGCCAGCAGGACAGGGTGGAATGAGCAGTTCTTC. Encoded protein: CASRTGWNEQFF.

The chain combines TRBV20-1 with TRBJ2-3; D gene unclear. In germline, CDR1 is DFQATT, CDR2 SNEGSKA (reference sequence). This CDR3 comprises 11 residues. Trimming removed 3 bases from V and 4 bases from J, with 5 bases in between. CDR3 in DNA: TGCAGTGCTAGTCTTTCAGATACGCAGTATTTT. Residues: CSASLSDTQYF.

CDR3 sequence (DNA): TGTGCCAGCAGCTTAAATCGGCCGGAGAACACCGGGGAGCTGTTTTTT. Amino acids: CASSLNRPENTGELFF. J is TRBJ2-2 and V is TRBV7-3; D remains unclear. This CDR3 is 16 amino acids long. The ends were cut back, 1 base at V and 1 base at J, with 10 bases in the middle. Per the germline V gene, CDR1 is SGHTA and CDR2 is FQGTGA.

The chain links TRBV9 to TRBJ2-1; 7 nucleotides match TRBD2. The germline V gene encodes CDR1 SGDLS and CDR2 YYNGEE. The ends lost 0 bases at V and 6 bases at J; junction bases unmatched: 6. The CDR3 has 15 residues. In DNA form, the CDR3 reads TGTGCCAGCAGCGTAGGAGCGGGAATCTCCAATGAGCAGTTCTTC. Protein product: CASSVGAGISNEQFF.

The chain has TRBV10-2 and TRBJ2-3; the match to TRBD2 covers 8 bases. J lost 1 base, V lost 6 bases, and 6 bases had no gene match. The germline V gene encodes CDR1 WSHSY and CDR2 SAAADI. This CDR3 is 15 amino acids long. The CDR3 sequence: CASRPGLARTDTQYF. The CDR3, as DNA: TGCGCCAGCAGGCCCGGACTAGCTCGCACAGATACGCAGTATTTT.

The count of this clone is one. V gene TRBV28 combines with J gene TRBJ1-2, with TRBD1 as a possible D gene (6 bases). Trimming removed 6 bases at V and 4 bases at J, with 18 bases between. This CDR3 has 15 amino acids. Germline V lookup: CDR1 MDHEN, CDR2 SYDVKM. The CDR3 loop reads CASRLPLTGSYGYTF. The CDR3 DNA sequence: TGTGCCAGCAGGTTGCCCCTAACAGGGAGCTATGGCTACACCTTC.

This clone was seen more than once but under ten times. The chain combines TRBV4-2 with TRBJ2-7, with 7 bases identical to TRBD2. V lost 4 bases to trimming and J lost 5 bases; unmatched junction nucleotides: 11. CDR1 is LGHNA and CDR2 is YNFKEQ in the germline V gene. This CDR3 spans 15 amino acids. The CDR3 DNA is TGTGCCAGCAGCCTGGAGACTAGCATTTCCCACGAGCAGTACTTC. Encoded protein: CASSLETSISHEQYF.

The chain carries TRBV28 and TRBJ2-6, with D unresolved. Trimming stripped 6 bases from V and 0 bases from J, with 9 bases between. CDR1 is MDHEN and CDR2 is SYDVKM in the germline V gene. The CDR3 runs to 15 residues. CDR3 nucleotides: TGTGCCAGCAGCGAAGACGGCTCTGGGGCCAACGTCCTGACTTTC. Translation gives CASSEDGSGANVLTF.

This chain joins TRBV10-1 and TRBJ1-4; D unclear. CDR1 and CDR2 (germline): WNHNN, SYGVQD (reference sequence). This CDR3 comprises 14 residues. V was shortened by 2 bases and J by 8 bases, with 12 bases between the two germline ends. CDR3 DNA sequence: TGCGCCAGCAGTGAGCTGGGCGCGGGCGAAAAACTGTTTTTT. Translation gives CASSELGAGEKLFF.

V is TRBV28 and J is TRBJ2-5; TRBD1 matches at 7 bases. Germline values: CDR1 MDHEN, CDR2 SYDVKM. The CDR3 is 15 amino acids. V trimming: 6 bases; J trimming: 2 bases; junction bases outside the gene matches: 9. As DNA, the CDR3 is TGTGCCAGCAGCTCAACAAAGGGGGCACAAGAGACCCAGTACTTC. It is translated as CASSSTKGAQETQYF. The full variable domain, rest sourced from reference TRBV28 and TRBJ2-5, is DVKVTQSSRYLVKRTGEKVFLECVQDMDHENMFWYRQDPGLGLRLIYFSYDVKMKEKGDIPEGYSVSREKKERFSLILESASTNQTSMYLCASSSTKGAQETQYFGPGTRLLVL.

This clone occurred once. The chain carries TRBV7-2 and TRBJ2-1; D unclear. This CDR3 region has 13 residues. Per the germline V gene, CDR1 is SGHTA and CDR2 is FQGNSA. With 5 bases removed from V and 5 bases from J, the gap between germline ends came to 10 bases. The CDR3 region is CASSPGPHNEQFF. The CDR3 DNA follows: TGTGCCAGCAGCCCCGGACCACACAATGAGCAGTTCTTC.

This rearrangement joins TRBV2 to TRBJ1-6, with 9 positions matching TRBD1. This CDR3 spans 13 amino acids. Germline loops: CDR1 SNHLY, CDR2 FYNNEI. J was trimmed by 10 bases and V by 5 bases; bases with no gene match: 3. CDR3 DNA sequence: TGTGCCAGCAGTCCACAGGGGGCCTCACCCCTCCACTTT. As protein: CASSPQGASPLHF.

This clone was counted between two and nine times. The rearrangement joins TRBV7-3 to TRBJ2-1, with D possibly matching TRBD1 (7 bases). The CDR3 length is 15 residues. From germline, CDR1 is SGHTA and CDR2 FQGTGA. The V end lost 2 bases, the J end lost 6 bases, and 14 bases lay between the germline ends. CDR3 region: CASSLGAGGLNEQFF. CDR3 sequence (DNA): TGTGCCAGCAGCTTAGGAGCAGGGGGACTCAATGAGCAGTTCTTC.

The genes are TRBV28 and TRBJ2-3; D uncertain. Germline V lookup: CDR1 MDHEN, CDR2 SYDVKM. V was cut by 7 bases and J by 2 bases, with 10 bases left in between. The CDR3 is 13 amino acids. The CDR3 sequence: CASKNAPTDTQYF. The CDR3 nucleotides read TGTGCCAGCAAAAACGCGCCCACAGATACGCAGTATTTT.

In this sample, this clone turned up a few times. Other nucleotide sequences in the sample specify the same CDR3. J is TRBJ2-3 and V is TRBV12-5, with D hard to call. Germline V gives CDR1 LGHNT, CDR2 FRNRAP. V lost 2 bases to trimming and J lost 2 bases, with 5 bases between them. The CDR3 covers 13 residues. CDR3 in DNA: TGTGCTAGTGGTTTGAGCAACACAGATACGCAGTATTTT. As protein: CASGLSNTDTQYF.

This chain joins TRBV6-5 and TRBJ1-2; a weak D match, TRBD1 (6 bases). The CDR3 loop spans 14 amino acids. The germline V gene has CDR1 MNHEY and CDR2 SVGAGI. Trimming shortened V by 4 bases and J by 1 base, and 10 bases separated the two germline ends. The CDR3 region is CASSSTGSNYGYTF. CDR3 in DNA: TGTGCCAGCAGTTCGACAGGTAGTAACTATGGCTACACCTTC.

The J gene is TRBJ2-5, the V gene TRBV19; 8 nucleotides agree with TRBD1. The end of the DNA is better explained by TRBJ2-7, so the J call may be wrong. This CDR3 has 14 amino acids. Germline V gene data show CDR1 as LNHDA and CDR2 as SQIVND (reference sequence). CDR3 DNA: TGTGCCAGTAGTATAGGGACAGGGCCCGGCGAGCAGTACTTC. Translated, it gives CASSIGTGPGEQYF.

This CDR3 reads CASSYSTPLDEQFF. The CDR3, as DNA: TGTGCCAGCAGTTACTCGACACCCTTGGATGAGCAGTTCTTC. The chain combines TRBV6-6 with TRBJ2-1; D is uncertain. The V gene lost 0 bases and the J gene lost 8 bases, with 11 bases spanning the gap. The CDR3 is made up of 14 amino acids. Germline V gene lookup returns CDR1 MNHNY and CDR2 SVGAGI (reference sequence).

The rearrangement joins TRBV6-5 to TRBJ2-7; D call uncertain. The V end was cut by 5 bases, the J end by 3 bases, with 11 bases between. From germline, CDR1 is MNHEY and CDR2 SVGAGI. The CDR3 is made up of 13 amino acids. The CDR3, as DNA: TGTGCCAGCAGTGTTAAGAAAAACTACGAGCAGTACTTC. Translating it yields CASSVKKNYEQYF.